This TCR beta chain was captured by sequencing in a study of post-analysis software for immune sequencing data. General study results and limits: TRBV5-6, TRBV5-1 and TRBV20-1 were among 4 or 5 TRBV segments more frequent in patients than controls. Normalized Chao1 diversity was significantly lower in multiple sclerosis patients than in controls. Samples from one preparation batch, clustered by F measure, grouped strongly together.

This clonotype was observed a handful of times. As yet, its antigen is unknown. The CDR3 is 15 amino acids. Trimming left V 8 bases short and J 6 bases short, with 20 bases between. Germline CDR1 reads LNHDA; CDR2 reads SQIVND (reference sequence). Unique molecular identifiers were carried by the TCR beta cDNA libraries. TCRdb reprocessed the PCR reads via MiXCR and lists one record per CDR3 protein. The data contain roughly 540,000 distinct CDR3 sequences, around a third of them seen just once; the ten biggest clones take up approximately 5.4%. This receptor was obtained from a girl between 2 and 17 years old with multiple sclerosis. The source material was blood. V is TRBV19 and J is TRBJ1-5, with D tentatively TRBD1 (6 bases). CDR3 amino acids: CASLPTGTPSQPQHF. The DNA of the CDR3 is TGTGCCAGTCTCCCGACAGGAACCCCTTCTCAGCCCCAGCATTTT.